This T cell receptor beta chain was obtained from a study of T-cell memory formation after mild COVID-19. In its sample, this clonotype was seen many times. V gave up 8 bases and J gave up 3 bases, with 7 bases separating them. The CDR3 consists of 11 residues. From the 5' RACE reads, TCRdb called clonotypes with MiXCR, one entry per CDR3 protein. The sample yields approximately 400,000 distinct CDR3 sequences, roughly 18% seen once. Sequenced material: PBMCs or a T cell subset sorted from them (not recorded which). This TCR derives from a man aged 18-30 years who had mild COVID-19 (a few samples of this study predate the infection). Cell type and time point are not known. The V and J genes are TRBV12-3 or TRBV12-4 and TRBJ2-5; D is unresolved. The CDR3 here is CASAEKETQYF. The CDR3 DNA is TGTGCCAGCGCAGAAAAAGAGACCCAGTACTTC.